Following are 28 T cell receptor beta chains from one sample sequenced in a study of T cell changes during pregnancy in multiple sclerosis. Some clones are missing from TCRdb's copy, which holds only in-frame ones; the method was immunoSEQ multiplex PCR. The data contain 43,000 or so clones, 70% to 90% of them singletons. Sequencing used peripheral blood, obtained in the first trimester of pregnancy. The receptor set was obtained from a female donor with multiple sclerosis, enrolled in a pregnancy study.

Only one count was recorded for this clone. This chain joins TRBV19 and TRBJ2-7; TRBD2 might be the D (6 bases). The germline CDR1 and CDR2 sequences are LNHDA and SQIVND (reference sequence). V was clipped by 3 bases and J by 7 bases, with 13 bases between them. The CDR3 has 13 residues. The CDR3 protein is CASSILNGGEQYF. In DNA form, the CDR3 reads TGTGCCAGTAGTATCTTGAATGGAGGGGAGCAGTACTTC.

The genes are TRBV11-2 and TRBJ2-1; D call uncertain. Germline V gene data show CDR1 as SGHAT and CDR2 as FQNNGV. Trimming took 5 bases from V and 5 from J, leaving 16 bases between them. The CDR3 is made up of 15 amino acids. The CDR3 DNA sequence: TGTGCCAGCAGCCGACCGGGTCGCCTCGACAATGAGCAGTTCTTC. It is translated as CASSRPGRLDNEQFF.

The chain combines TRBV5-5 with TRBJ1-5, with TRBD1 as a possible D gene (6 bases). Trimming shortened V by 3 bases and J by 7 bases, and 20 bases separated the two germline ends. Germline CDR1 is SGHKS and CDR2 is YYEKEE (reference sequence). CDR3 length: 16 residues. CDR3 in DNA: TGTGCCAGCAGCTACCGGACAGACACCGGGGAACAGCCCCAGCATTTT. This translates into CASSYRTDTGEQPQHF.

The chain uses TRBV30 and TRBJ1-6; 7 bases are a match to TRBD1. This CDR3 has 14 amino acids. Germline values: CDR1 GTSNPN, CDR2 SVGIG (reference sequence). After removal of 5 bases from V and 5 bases from J, the junction contained 6 bases not matched to a gene. In DNA form, the CDR3 reads TGTGCCTGGGGAAGGGGGCCTCATAATTCACCCCTCCACTTT. Its translation is CAWGRGPHNSPLHF. Full variable domain (missing parts from reference TRBV30 and TRBJ1-6): SQTIHQWPATLVQPVGSPLSLECTVEGTSNPNLYWYRQAAGRGLQLLFYSVGIGQISSEVPQNLSASRPQDRQFILSSKKLLLSDSGFYLCAWGRGPHNSPLHFGNGTRLTVT.

This chain joins TRBV5-1 and TRBJ2-7; TRBD1 is a possible D gene (6 bases). Germline assignment: CDR1 SGHRS and CDR2 YFSETQ. The V and J ends lost 4 bases and 4 bases respectively, with 15 bases between them. This CDR3 contains 14 residues. CDR3 in amino acids: CASSQDRLWYEQYF. Written as DNA, the CDR3 is TGCGCCAGCAGCCAGGACAGACTTTGGTACGAGCAGTACTTC.

The chain combines TRBV9 with TRBJ2-5; 13 positions agree with TRBD2. The germline V gene has CDR1 SGDLS and CDR2 YYNGEE. The CDR3 loop spans 16 amino acids. V dropped 2 bases and J dropped 4; count of bases not matched to a gene: 5. CDR3 region: CASSVTSGGVGETQYF. CDR3 sequence (DNA): TGTGCCAGCAGCGTTACTAGCGGGGGGGTTGGAGAGACCCAGTACTTC.

The rearrangement joins TRBV7-2 to TRBJ2-1, with TRBD2 identical over 7 bases. Germline CDR1 and CDR2: SGHTA and FQGNSA. There are 14 residues in the CDR3. The V segment lost 3 bases and the J segment 9 bases; nucleotides outside the gene matches: 8. The CDR3 loop reads CASSFGGSLAEQFF. CDR3 sequence (DNA): TGTGCCAGCAGCTTCGGGGGGAGCCTGGCTGAGCAGTTCTTC.

The J gene is TRBJ1-1, the V gene TRBV2, with 7 bases fitting TRBD1. The V gene's germline CDR1 is SNHLY and CDR2 FYNNEI. The CDR3 length is 13 residues. Germline trimming cut 4 bases from V and 3 bases from J; bases unmatched to any gene: 2. CDR3: CASSGDSYTEAFF. CDR3 coding DNA: TGTGCCAGCAGTGGGGACAGTTACACTGAAGCTTTCTTT.

The chain combines TRBV5-1 with TRBJ1-1; 7 bases are a match to TRBD1. CDR1 and CDR2 from the germline V gene are SGHRS and YFSETQ. V lost 4 bases, J lost 0 bases, and 9 bases stayed unmatched. This CDR3 is 16 amino acids long. This chain's CDR3 is CASSQMSGGMNTEAFF. Here the CDR3 DNA reads TGCGCCAGCAGCCAGATGTCAGGGGGTATGAACACTGAAGCTTTCTTT.

This rearrangement joins TRBV4-3 to TRBJ2-1; the D is unclear. The CDR3 runs 16 residues. The germline gives CDR1 LGHNA, CDR2 YSLEER. The V and J ends lost 0 bases and 0 bases respectively, with 9 bases between them. The CDR3 DNA reads TGCGCCAGCAGCCAAGAGTCTCCCGGCTCCTACAATGAGCAGTTCTTC. It is translated as CASSQESPGSYNEQFF.

This chain joins TRBV6-5 and TRBJ2-7, with 7 bases matching TRBD2. Germline assignment: CDR1 MNHEY and CDR2 SVGAGI. V trimming: 5 bases; J trimming: 3 bases; junction bases outside the gene matches: 10. CDR3 length: 15 amino acids. The CDR3 protein is CASSQSAGGIYEQYF. Written as DNA, the CDR3 is TGTGCCAGCAGTCAGTCCGCCGGGGGGATCTACGAGCAGTACTTC.

This clone came up a few times. This chain uses TRBV9 with TRBJ1-1, with D unclear. The CDR3 spans 14 residues. The V and J ends lost 0 bases and 3 bases respectively, with 9 bases between them. CDR1 and CDR2 from the germline V gene are SGDLS and YYNGEE. The CDR3 region has the DNA TGTGCCAGCAGCGTAGGGCCCCGGGACACTGAAGCTTTCTTT. Encoded protein: CASSVGPRDTEAFF.

This clone was recorded once. The V and J genes are TRBV29-1 and TRBJ2-3; 11 bases are a match to TRBD2. The germline CDR1 and CDR2 sequences are SQVTM and ANQGSEA. Trimming took 4 bases from V and 1 from J; bases not matched to a gene: 7. The CDR3 runs to 16 residues. Written as DNA, the CDR3 is TGCAGCGTTGCAGGTCTAGCGGGGGGCGGCACAGATACGCAGTATTTT. Residues: CSVAGLAGGGTDTQYF.

V and J are TRBV10-3 and TRBJ1-1, with D possibly TRBD1 on 5 matching bases. The CDR3 loop spans 13 amino acids. Trimming pared 5 bases from V and 6 bases from J, leaving 13 bases between. Germline lookup yields CDR1 ENHRY and CDR2 SYGVKD. CDR3 region: CAISTGDPAEAFF. The CDR3 bases are TGTGCCATCAGTACGGGGGACCCTGCTGAAGCTTTCTTT.

The J gene is TRBJ1-3, the V gene TRBV30; D call uncertain. Per the germline V gene, CDR1 is GTSNPN and CDR2 is SVGIG (reference sequence). Deletions cut 5 bases from V and 3 bases from J, with 8 bases between. The CDR3 has 12 amino acids. The CDR3 nucleotides are TGTGCCTGGCTTGTTCGTGGAAACACCATATATTTT. It encodes CAWLVRGNTIYF.

The CDR3 spells CASSDEGIYEQYF. In nucleotides, the CDR3 is TGCGCCAGCAGTGACGAGGGAATCTACGAGCAGTACTTC. The chain has TRBV10-1 and TRBJ2-7; TRBD2 is a possible D gene (5 bases). V was pared by 3 bases and J by 3 bases, with 9 bases between. This CDR3 region has 13 residues. The germline CDR1 and CDR2 sequences are WNHNN and SYGVQD (reference sequence).

The chain carries TRBV30 and TRBJ1-2, with D perhaps TRBD1 (5 bases). CDR1 and CDR2 from the germline V gene are GTSNPN and SVGIG (reference sequence). Trimming took off 0 bases at V and 8 bases at J, with 16 bases between the two ends. The CDR3 runs to 14 residues. As DNA, the CDR3 is TGTGCCTGGAGTGTTACGGGGAGGGGTGGAGGCTACACCTTC. Translating gives CAWSVTGRGGGYTF.

The gene calls are TRBV29-1 and TRBJ2-5; 9 bases are a match to TRBD1. The CDR3 spans 12 residues. J was trimmed by 4 bases and V by 7 bases; bases with no gene match: 4. Germline loops: CDR1 SQVTM, CDR2 ANQGSEA. The DNA for the CDR3 is TGCAGCGCCATACAGGGGGCAGAGACCCAGTACTTC. It yields the protein CSAIQGAETQYF.

The chain joins TRBV5-1 to TRBJ1-1, with a possible D match to TRBD1 (6 bases). The V end lost 3 bases, the J end lost 2 bases, and 11 bases lay between the germline ends. CDR1 is SGHRS, CDR2 YFSETQ, per germline. There are 14 residues in the CDR3. The CDR3 reads CASSWGGINTEAFF. DNA for the CDR3: TGCGCCAGCAGCTGGGGGGGCATAAACACTGAAGCTTTCTTT.

The V gene is TRBV6-5, the J gene TRBJ2-5; possible D gene TRBD2, 7 bases. Germline V gene sequence: CDR1 MNHEY, CDR2 SVGAGI. Between the trimmed V and J ends, which lost 6 bases and 4 bases, there was a span of 12 bases. This CDR3 is 13 amino acids long. The CDR3 loop reads CASRLRGGETQYF. The CDR3 DNA reads as TGTGCCAGCAGGCTTAGGGGGGGAGAGACCCAGTACTTC.

The V gene is TRBV27, the J gene TRBJ2-2; D gene uncertain. Trimming shortened V by 1 base and J by 6 bases, and 3 bases separated the two germline ends. Germline V CDR1 and CDR2: MNHEY, SMNVEV (reference sequence). This CDR3 contains 12 residues. CDR3 region: CASSLFAGELFF. The CDR3 DNA reads TGTGCCAGCAGTTTATTCGCCGGGGAGCTGTTTTTT.

The V and J genes are TRBV7-9 and TRBJ2-3; 11 nucleotides line up with TRBD2. J lost 6 bases, V lost 3 bases, and 8 bases had no gene match. Germline V gives CDR1 SEHNR, CDR2 FQNEAQ (reference sequence). The CDR3 covers 16 residues. CDR3 sequence reads: CASSFSLAGGLDTQYF. CDR3 DNA sequence: TGTGCCAGCAGCTTTTCTCTAGCGGGGGGCCTCGATACGCAGTATTTT. Supplemented by reference TRBV7-9 and TRBJ2-3, the full variable domain reads DTGVSQNPRHKITKRGQNVTFRCDPISEHNRLYWYRQTLGQGPEFLTYFQNEAQLEKSRLLSDRFSAERPKGSFSTLEIQRTEQGDSAMYLCASSFSLAGGLDTQYFGPGTRLTVL.

The genes are TRBV10-2 and TRBJ2-3; a possible D gene is TRBD2 (6 bases). Trimming took 5 bases from V and 1 from J, leaving 13 bases between them. The CDR3 runs to 15 residues. Germline V gene lookup returns CDR1 WSHSY and CDR2 SAAADI. In DNA form, the CDR3 reads TGCGCCAGCAGTATTAGCGGTCTTGGCACAGATACGCAGTATTTT. It specifies CASSISGLGTDTQYF.

The chain uses TRBV7-3 and TRBJ1-6; D gene unclear. Germline assignment: CDR1 SGHTA and CDR2 FQGTGA. CDR3 length equals 15 residues. Trimming shortened V by 2 bases and J by 7 bases, and 12 bases separated the two germline ends. The CDR3, as DNA: TGTGCCAGCAGCTTATCCTTGTCAGAAAATTCACCCCTCCACTTT. Amino acids: CASSLSLSENSPLHF.

The chain joins TRBV19 to TRBJ1-1; a possible D gene is TRBD1 (6 bases). CDR1 is LNHDA and CDR2 is SQIVND in the germline V gene (reference sequence). The CDR3 spans 12 residues. The CDR3 is CATSGGPTEAFF. CDR3 sequence (DNA): TGTGCAACAAGTGGGGGCCCAACTGAAGCTTTCTTT.

The rearrangement uses TRBV6-1 and TRBJ1-5; D is possibly TRBD1 (6 bases). Trimming shortened V by 6 bases and J by 4 bases, and 13 bases separated the two germline ends. Germline values: CDR1 MNHNS, CDR2 SASEGT. The CDR3 loop spans 14 amino acids. The CDR3 loop is CASSEIQGNQPQHF. CDR3 bases: TGTGCCAGCAGCGAAATACAGGGTAATCAGCCCCAGCATTTT.

CDR3 bases: TGTGCCAGCAGCTTGACGTCCTGGAGGTCCGGCTACACCTTC. Amino acid sequence: CASSLTSWRSGYTF. The V call is TRBV5-5, the J call TRBJ1-2; no reliable D call. The V gene lost 1 base and the J gene lost 8 bases, with 15 bases spanning the gap. Germline V gene lookup returns CDR1 SGHKS and CDR2 YYEKEE (reference sequence). The CDR3 is 14 residues long.

This chain joins TRBV28 and TRBJ2-5, with 8 bases matching TRBD1. The CDR3 has 17 amino acids. CDR1 is MDHEN and CDR2 is SYDVKM in the germline V gene. J was trimmed by 1 base and V by 7 bases; bases with no gene match: 14. The CDR3 nucleotides are TGTGCCAGCACCGGGTTTCCTGGACAGGGACTCCAAGAGACCCAGTACTTC. Protein product: CASTGFPGQGLQETQYF.